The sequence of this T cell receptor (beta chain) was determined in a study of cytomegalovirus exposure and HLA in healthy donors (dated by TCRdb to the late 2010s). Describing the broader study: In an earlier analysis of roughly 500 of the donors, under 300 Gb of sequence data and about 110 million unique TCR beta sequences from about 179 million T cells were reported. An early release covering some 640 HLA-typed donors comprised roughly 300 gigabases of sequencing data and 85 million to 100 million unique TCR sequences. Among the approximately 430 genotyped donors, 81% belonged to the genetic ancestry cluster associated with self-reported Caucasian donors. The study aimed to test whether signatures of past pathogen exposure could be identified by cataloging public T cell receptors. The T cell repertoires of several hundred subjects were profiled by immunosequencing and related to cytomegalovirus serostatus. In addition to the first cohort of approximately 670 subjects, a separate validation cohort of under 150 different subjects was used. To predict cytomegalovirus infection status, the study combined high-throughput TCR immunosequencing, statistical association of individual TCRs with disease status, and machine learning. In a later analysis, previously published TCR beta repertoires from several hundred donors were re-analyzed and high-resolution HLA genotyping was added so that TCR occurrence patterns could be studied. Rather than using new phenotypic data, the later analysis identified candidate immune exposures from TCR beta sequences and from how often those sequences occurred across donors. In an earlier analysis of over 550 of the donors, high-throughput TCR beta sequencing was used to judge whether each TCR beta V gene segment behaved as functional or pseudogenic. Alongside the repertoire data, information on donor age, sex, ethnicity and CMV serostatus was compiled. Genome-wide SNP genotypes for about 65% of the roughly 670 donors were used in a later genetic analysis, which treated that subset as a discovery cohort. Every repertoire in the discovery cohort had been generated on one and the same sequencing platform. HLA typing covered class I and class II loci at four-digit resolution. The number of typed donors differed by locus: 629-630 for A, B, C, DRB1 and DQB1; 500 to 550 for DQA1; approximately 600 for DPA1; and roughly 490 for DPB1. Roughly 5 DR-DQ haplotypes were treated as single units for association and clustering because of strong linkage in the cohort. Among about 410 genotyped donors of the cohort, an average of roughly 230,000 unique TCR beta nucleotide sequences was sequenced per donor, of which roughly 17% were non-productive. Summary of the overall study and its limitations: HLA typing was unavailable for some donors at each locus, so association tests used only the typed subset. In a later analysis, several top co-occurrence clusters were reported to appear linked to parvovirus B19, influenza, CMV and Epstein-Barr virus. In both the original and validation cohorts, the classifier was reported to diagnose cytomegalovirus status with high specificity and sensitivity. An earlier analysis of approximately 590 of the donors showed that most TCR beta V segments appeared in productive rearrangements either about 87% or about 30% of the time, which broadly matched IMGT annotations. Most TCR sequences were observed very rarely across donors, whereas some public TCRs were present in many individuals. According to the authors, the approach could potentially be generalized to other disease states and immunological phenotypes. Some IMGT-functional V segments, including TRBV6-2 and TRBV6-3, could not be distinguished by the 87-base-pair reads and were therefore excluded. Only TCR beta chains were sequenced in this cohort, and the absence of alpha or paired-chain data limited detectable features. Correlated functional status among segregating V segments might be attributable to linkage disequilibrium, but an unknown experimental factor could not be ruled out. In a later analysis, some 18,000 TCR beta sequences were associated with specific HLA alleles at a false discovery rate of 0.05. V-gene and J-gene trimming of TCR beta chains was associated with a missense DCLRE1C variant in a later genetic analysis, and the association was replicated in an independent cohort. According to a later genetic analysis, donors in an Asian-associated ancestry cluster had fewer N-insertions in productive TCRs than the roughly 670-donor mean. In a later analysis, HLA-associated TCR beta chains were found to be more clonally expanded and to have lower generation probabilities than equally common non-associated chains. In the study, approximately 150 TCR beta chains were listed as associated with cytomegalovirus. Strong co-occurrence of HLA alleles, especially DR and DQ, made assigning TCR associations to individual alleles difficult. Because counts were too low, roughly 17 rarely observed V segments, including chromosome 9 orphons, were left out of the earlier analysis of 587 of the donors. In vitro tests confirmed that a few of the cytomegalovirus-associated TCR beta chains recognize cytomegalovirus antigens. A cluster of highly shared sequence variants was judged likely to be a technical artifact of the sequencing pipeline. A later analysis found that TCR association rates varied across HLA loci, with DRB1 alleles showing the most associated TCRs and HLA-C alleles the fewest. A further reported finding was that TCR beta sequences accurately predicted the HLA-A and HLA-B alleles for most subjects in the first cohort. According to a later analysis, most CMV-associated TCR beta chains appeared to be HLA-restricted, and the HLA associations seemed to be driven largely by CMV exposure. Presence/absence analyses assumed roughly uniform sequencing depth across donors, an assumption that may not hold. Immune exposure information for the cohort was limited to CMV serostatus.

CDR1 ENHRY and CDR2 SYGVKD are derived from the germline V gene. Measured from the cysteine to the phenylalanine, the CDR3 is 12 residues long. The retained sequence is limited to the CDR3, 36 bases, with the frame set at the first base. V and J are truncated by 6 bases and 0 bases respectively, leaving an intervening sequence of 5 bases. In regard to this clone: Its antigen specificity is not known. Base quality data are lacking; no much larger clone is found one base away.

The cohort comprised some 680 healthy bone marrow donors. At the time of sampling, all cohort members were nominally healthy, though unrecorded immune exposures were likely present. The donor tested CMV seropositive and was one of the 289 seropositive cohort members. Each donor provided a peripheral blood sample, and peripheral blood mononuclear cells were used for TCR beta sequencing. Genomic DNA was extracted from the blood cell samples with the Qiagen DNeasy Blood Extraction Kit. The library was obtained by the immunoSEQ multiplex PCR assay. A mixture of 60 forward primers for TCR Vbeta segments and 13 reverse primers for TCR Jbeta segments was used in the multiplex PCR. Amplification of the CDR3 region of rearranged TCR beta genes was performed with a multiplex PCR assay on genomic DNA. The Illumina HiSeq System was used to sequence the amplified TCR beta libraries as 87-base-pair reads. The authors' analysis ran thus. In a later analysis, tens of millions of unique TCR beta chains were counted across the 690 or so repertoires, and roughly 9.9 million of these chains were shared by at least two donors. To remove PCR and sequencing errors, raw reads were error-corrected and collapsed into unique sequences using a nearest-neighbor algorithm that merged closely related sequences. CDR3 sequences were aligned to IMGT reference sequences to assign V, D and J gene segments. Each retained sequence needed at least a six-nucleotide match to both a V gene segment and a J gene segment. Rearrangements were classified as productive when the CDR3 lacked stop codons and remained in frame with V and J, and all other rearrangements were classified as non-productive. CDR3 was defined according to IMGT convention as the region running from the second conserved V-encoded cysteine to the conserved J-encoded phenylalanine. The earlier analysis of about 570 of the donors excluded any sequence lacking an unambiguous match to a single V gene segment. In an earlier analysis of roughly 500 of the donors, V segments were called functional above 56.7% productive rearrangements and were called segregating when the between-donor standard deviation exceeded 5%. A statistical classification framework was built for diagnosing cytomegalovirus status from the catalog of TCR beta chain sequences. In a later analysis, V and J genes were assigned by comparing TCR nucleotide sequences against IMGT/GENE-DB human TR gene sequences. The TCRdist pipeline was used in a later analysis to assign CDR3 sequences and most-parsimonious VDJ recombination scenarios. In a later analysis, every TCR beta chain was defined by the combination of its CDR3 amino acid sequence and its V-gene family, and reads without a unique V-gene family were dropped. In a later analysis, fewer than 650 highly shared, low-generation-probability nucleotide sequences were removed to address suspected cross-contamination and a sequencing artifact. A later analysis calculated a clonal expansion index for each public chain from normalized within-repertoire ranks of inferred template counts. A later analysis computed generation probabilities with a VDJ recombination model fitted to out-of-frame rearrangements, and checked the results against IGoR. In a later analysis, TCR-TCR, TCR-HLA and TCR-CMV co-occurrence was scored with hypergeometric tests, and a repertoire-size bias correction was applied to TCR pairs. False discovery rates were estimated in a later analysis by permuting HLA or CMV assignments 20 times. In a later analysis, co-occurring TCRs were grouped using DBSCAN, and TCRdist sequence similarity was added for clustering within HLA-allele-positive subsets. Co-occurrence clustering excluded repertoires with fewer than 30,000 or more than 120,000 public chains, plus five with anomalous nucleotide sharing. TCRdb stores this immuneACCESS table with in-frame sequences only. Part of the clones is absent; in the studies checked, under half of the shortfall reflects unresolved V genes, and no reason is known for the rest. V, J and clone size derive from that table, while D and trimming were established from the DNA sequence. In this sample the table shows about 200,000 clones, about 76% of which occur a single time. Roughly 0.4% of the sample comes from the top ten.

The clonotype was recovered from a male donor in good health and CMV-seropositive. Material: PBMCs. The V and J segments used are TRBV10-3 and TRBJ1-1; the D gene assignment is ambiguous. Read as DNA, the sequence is TGTGCCATCAGCGACTTGAACACTGAAGCTTTCTTT. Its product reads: CAISDLNTEAFF.